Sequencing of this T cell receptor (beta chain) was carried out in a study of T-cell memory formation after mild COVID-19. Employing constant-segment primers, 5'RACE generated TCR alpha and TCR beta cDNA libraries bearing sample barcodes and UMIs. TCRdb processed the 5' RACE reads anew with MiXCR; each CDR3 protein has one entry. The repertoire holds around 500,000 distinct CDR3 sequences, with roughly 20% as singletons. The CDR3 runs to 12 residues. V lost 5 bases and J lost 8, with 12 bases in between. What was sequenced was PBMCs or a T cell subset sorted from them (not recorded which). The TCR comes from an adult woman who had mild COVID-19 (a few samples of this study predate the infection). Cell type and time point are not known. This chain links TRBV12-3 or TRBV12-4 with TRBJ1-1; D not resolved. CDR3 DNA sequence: TGTGCCAGCAGTCCCGACGGGCGGGAAGCTTTCTTT. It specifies CASSPDGREAFF.